This TCR beta chain was captured by sequencing in a study of T cell repertoires in cytomegalovirus infection. Study background: The public TCR beta signatures pointed to both CMV infection and matching HLA type.

Study results and limitations: Identification of carriers of CMV plus the relevant HLA was performed using cumulative public TCR beta family frequency. Predominance within the ex vivo response was attributable to HLA-C-restricted CMV-specific TCR beta clonotypes.

TCRdb itself ran the reads through MiXCR, one entry per CDR3 protein. The sample holds around 300,000 distinct CDR3 sequences, around 9.5% seen once. Note on this clonotype: Its antigen is unidentified. A much larger clone differs by one base, so this may be a read error.

The TCR was taken from a human donor in good health (CMV status not recorded). Some clones in this sample may be carry-over from other donors' samples. Source material: PBMCs.

The CDR3 sequence: CASSQDARAATQYF. In DNA, the CDR3 is TGCGCCAGCAGCCAAGATGCGAGGGCAGCTACGCAGTATTTT. The chain carries TRBV4-1 and TRBJ2-3; weak D call: TRBD2 (5 bases). The CDR3 is made up of 14 amino acids. Deletions cut 0 bases from V and 8 bases from J, with 12 bases between. CDR1 is MGHRA, CDR2 YSYEKL, per germline.